The entry below gives a single TCR beta chain sequence along with its context. For the second PCR, which ran for roughly 6 to 12 cycles, a sample-barcoded 5' primer and a J-beta primer mix were used. TCRdb analysed the 5' RACE reads with MiXCR anew, one entry per CDR3 protein. The profile shows some 760,000 distinct CDR3 sequences, 25% of them singletons. Trimming stripped 6 bases from V and 0 bases from J, with 8 bases between. This CDR3 contains 13 residues. The sample belongs to a study of blood T cells in healthy people across ages. Another study also made use of these data, one on T cells of mothers and their children.

The chain joins TRBV12-3 or TRBV12-4 to TRBJ1-1; D is uncertain. The sequencing sample was made of blood. The TCR comes from a boy aged 10-17 years in good health. CDR3 nucleotides: TGTGCCAGCAGGAGGCACATGAACACTGAAGCTTTCTTT. Amino acids: CASRRHMNTEAFF.